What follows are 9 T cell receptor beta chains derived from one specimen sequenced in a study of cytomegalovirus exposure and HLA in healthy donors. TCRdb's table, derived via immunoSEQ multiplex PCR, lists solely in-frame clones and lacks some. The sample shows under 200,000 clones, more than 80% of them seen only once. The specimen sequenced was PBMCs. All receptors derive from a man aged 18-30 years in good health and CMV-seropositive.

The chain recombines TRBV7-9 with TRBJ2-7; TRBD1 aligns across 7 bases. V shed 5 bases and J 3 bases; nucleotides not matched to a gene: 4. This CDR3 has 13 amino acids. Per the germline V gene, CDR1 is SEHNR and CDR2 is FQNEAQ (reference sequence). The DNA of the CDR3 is TGTGCCAGCAGCCGTGGACAGGTCTACGAGCAGTACTTC. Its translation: CASSRGQVYEQYF.

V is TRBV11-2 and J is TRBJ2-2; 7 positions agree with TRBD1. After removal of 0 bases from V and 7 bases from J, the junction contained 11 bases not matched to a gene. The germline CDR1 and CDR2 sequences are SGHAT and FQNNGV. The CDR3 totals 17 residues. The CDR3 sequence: CASSLDSAGGGGGELFF. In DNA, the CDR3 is TGTGCCAGCAGCTTAGATTCCGCAGGGGGTGGTGGCGGGGAGCTGTTTTTT.

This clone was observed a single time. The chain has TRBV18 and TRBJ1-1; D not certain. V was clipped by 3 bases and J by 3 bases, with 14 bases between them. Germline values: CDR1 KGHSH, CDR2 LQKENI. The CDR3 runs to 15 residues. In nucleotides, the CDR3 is TGTGCCAGCTCACCGCTCAGGACGGGAGACACTGAAGCTTTCTTT. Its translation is CASSPLRTGDTEAFF. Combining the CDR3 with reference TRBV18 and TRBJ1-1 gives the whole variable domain NAGVMQNPRHLVRRRGQEARLRCSPMKGHSHVYWYRQLPEEGLKFMVYLQKENIIDESGMPKERFSAEFPKEGPSILRIQQVVRGDSAAYFCASSPLRTGDTEAFFGQGTRLTVV.

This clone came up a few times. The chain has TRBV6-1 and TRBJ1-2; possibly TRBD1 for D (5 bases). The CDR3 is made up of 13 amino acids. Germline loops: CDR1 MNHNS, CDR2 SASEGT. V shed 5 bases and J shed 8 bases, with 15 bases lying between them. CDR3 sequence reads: CASSLGLYGGYTF. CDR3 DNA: TGTGCCAGCAGTTTGGGACTCTACGGGGGCTACACCTTC.

CDR3 nucleotide sequence: TGTGCCAGCAGTATGCGGGACTCCTACGAGCAGTACTTC. Protein product: CASSMRDSYEQYF. The chain is built from TRBV2 and TRBJ2-7, with D perhaps matching TRBD2 (6 bases). Germline V gene sequence: CDR1 SNHLY, CDR2 FYNNEI. This CDR3 comprises 13 residues. Deletions cut 5 bases from V and 0 bases from J, with 8 bases between.

This chain's CDR3 is CASSRRGPYEQYF. The CDR3 nucleotides are TGTGCCAGCAGCCGAAGGGGGCCCTACGAGCAGTACTTC. The rearrangement links TRBV7-2 to TRBJ2-7; the match to TRBD1 covers 7 bases. Germline trimming cut 5 bases from V and 2 bases from J; bases unmatched to any gene: 3. The CDR3 is 13 residues long. From germline, CDR1 is SGHTA and CDR2 FQGNSA.

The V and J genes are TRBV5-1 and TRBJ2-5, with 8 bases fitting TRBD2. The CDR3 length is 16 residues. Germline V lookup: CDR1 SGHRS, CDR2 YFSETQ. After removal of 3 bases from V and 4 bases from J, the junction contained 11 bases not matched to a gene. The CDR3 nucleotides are TGCGCCAGCAGCTCATCGGCGGGAGGCCGGAGAGAGACCCAGTACTTC. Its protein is CASSSSAGGRRETQYF.

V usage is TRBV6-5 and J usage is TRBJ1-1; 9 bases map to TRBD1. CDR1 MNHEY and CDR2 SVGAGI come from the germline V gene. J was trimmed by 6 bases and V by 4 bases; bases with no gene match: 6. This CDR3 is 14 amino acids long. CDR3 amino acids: CASSFGTGSAEAFF. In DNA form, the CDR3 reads TGTGCCAGCAGTTTCGGGACAGGGTCGGCTGAAGCTTTCTTT.

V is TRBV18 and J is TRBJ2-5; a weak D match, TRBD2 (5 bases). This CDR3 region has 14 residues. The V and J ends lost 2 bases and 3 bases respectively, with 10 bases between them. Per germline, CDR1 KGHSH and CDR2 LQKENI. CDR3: CASSPDGKEETQYF. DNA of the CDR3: TGTGCCAGCTCACCAGACGGGAAGGAAGAGACCCAGTACTTC. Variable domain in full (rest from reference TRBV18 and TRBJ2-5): NAGVMQNPRHLVRRRGQEARLRCSPMKGHSHVYWYRQLPEEGLKFMVYLQKENIIDESGMPKERFSAEFPKEGPSILRIQQVVRGDSAAYFCASSPDGKEETQYFGPGTRLLVL.